This T cell receptor beta chain was observed in a study of pediatric ulcerative colitis. Study-wide findings and caveats: No controls had the two rectal clonotypes shared by ulcerative colitis patients.

Rectal tissue came from one to two pinch biopsies taken at colonoscopy. Controls had colonoscopy for suspected IBD, with normal endoscopy and no IBD the following year. This clone was observed a few times. Its antigen is unidentified. This CDR3 region has 14 residues. TCRdb's copy holds only in-frame clones and misses some; the assay was immunoSEQ multiplex PCR. The sample lists some 11,000 clones; about four fifths were seen once. This clonotype was sampled from a girl under 18 who was a control in a study of pediatric ulcerative colitis. This chain links TRBV21-1 with TRBJ2-1; TRBD1 is the table's D call and was not checked against the DNA. TRBV21-1 is a recognized pseudogene. The sequenced sample was gut tissue. DNA for the CDR3: TGTGCCAGCAGCAAAGCTAGCCAGGGGAATGAGCAGTTCTTC. It codes for CASSKASQGNEQFF.